These 10 T cell receptor beta chains were all obtained from the same sample, sequenced in a study of blood T cell repertoires in COVID-19. The table came from immunoSEQ multiplex PCR; TCRdb's copy has only in-frame clones and leaves some out. The sample records some 130,000 clones, around 89% being singletons. Sequences were obtained from peripheral blood. These receptors all come from a man aged 55 to 70 with COVID-19, enrolled during active disease.

The gene calls are TRBV27 and TRBJ2-2; the D gene is possibly TRBD2 (5 bases). V gave up 0 bases and J gave up 5 bases, with 19 bases separating them. Germline CDR1 is MNHEY and CDR2 is SMNVEV (reference sequence). The CDR3 is 18 amino acids. The CDR3 loop reads CASSLSNFGQRGTGELFF. The CDR3 nucleotides read TGTGCCAGCAGTTTATCGAATTTCGGCCAACGAGGGACCGGGGAGCTGTTTTTT.

The chain carries TRBV2 and TRBJ2-2; D may be TRBD1 (6 bases). The CDR3 totals 14 residues. Per germline, CDR1 SNHLY and CDR2 FYNNEI. Deletions cut 3 bases from V and 8 bases from J, with 13 bases between. DNA for the CDR3: TGTGCCAGCAGTGATTTCAGGGGACCTGGGGAGCTGTTTTTT. It specifies CASSDFRGPGELFF.

The CDR3 DNA sequence: TGCGCCAGCACCCCGGGACACCTAGGTTGGACAGATACGCAGTATTTT. Protein sequence: CASTPGHLGWTDTQYF. The V call is TRBV5-1, the J call TRBJ2-3; the D gene is possibly TRBD1 (6 bases). V shed 6 bases and J shed 3 bases, with 20 bases lying between them. CDR1 and CDR2 (germline): SGHRS, YFSETQ. This CDR3 region has 16 residues.

This clone is a singleton in its sample. V gene TRBV5-1 combines with J gene TRBJ2-3; the match to TRBD2 covers 11 bases. V shed 5 bases, J shed 4 bases, and the junction held 6 bases outside the gene matches. The CDR3 contains 15 residues. Germline assignment: CDR1 SGHRS and CDR2 YFSETQ. The CDR3: CASSYLAGGADTQYF. CDR3 coding DNA: TGCGCCAGCAGTTATCTAGCGGGGGGTGCAGATACGCAGTATTTT.

This clone was seen once. The chain is built from TRBV5-4 and TRBJ1-1, with no clear D. This CDR3 has 13 residues. V was clipped by 3 bases and J by 6 bases, with 12 bases between them. Germline V gene sequence: CDR1 SGHNT, CDR2 YYREEE (reference sequence). The CDR3 DNA sequence: TGTGCCAGCAGCTCGCCGTCGGGTCCTGAAGCTTTCTTT. Translating gives CASSSPSGPEAFF.

This clone was found once. The chain recombines TRBV6-5 with TRBJ2-7, with TRBD1 identical over 7 bases. The V segment lost 4 bases and the J segment 2 bases; nucleotides outside the gene matches: 8. Germline values: CDR1 MNHEY, CDR2 SVGAGI. CDR3 length equals 15 residues. The CDR3 loop reads CASSFTGVGTYEQYF. The CDR3 nucleotides read TGTGCCAGCAGTTTTACAGGGGTCGGGACCTACGAGCAGTACTTC.

This sequence joins TRBV4-2 and TRBJ1-1, with 10 bases matching TRBD1. Germline V lookup: CDR1 LGHNA, CDR2 YNFKEQ. J lost 5 bases, V lost 3 bases, and 6 bases had no gene match. This CDR3 is built from 15 residues. DNA for the CDR3: TGTGCCAGCAGCCAGGATGGACAGGGGGTTACTGAAGCTTTCTTT. Protein product: CASSQDGQGVTEAFF.

The V and J genes are TRBV30 and TRBJ1-3; 7 bases match TRBD1. Per germline, CDR1 GTSNPN and CDR2 SVGIG (reference sequence). The ends lost 6 bases at V and 8 bases at J; junction bases unmatched: 7. This CDR3 has 12 residues. The chain's CDR3 is CACTGAGYTIYF. CDR3 nucleotide sequence: TGTGCCTGCACAGGGGCTGGGTACACCATATATTTT.

The chain carries TRBV2 and TRBJ1-5, with D uncertain. The CDR3 is 11 residues long. Between the trimmed V and J ends, which lost 5 bases and 8 bases, there was a span of 7 bases. Germline V CDR1 and CDR2: SNHLY, FYNNEI. Here the CDR3 reads CASSPGEPQHF. DNA for the CDR3: TGTGCCAGCAGTCCCGGGGAGCCCCAGCATTTT.

The chain carries TRBV5-1 and TRBJ1-3; D gene unclear. V was trimmed by 6 bases and J by 7 bases, leaving 17 bases between them. Germline V CDR1 and CDR2: SGHRS, YFSETQ. CDR3 size: 14 residues. The CDR3 coding sequence is TGCGCCAGCACCCTGGGAGGTTTGGGCAACACCATATATTTT. Its protein is CASTLGGLGNTIYF.